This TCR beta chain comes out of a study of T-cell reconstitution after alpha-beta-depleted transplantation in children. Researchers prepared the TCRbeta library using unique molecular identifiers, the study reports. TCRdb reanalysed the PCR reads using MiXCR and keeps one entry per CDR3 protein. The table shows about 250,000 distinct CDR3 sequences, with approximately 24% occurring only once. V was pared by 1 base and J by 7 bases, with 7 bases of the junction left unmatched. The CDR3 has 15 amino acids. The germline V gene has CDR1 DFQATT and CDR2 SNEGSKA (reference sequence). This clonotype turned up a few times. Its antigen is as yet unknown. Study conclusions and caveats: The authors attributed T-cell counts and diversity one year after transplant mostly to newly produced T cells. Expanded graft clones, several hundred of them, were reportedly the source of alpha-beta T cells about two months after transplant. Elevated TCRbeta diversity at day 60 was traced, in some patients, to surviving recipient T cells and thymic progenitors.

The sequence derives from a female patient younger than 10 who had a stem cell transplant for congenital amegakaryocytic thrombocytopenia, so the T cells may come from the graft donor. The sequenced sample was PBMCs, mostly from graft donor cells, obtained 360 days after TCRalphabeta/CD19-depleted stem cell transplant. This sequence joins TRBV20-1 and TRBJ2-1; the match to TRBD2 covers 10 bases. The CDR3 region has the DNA TGCAGTGCTAGAGTGGGCACTAGCGGGATGAATGAGCAGTTCTTC. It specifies CSARVGTSGMNEQFF.